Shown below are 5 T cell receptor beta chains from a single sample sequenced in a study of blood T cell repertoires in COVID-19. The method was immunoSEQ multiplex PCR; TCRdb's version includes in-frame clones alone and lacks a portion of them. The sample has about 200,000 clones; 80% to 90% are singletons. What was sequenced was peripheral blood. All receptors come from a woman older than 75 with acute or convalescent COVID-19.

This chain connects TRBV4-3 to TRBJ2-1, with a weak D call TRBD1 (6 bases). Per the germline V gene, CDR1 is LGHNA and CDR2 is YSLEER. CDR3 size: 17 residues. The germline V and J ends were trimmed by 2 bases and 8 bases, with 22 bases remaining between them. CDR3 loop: CASSQLHLRDIGDEQFF. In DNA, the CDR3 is TGCGCCAGCAGCCAACTACATCTCCGGGACATCGGGGATGAGCAGTTCTTC.

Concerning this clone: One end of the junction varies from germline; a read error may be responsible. The CDR3 sequence is CAISELAGSRETDF. For the CDR3, the DNA is TGTGCCATCAGTGAGCTAGCGGGATCTCGCGAAACGGACTTC. The V gene is TRBV10-3, the J gene TRBJ2-7, with TRBD2 matching over 9 bases. The CDR3 consists of 14 residues. The V gene's germline CDR1 is ENHRY and CDR2 SYGVKD.

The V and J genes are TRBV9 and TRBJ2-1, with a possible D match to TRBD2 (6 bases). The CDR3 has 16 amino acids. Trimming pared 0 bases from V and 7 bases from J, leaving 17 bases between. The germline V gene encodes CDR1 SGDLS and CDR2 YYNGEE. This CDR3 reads CASSVATGGLGNEQFF. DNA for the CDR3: TGTGCCAGCAGCGTAGCTACCGGAGGGCTGGGGAATGAGCAGTTCTTC.

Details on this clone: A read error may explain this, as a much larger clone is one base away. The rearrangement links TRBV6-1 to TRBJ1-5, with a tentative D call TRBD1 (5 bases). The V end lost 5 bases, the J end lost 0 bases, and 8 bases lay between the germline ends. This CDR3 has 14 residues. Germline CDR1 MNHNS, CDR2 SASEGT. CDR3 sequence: CASSSDSSNQPQHF. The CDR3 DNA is TGTGCCAGCAGTTCAGACAGTAGCAATCAGCCCCAGCATTTT.

The CDR3 coding sequence is TGTGCCAGCAGCTCGCCCACCCAGGGAAACACCATATATTTT. It specifies CASSSPTQGNTIYF. The genes are TRBV5-4 and TRBJ1-3, with D hard to call. Between the trimmed V and J ends, which lost 3 bases and 4 bases, there was a span of 11 bases. Per the germline V gene, CDR1 is SGHNT and CDR2 is YYREEE (reference sequence). The CDR3 has 14 residues.